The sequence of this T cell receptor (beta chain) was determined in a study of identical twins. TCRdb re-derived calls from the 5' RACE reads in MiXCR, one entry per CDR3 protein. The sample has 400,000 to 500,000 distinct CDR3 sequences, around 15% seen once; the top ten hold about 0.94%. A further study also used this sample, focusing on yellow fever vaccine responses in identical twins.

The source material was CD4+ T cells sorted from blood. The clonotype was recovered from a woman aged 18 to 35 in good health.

CDR3 sequence reads: CSARDSSEYYNEQFF. The CDR3 region has the DNA TGCAGTGCTAGAGATTCCAGCGAATACTACAATGAGCAGTTCTTC. This chain links TRBV20-1 with TRBJ2-1; no clear D. Per germline, CDR1 DFQATT and CDR2 SNEGSKA (reference sequence). V gave up 0 bases and J gave up 3 bases, with 12 bases separating them. The length of the CDR3 is 15 residues.